The 16 T cell receptor beta chains below were found in one sample sequenced in a study of T cell responses to AZD1222 COVID-19 vaccine (dated by TCRdb to about 2021). The method behind the library was the immunoSEQ multiplex PCR assay. TCRdb took this table from immuneACCESS and kept in-frame rearrangements with V and J called. Such tables lack part of the clones; where checked against another copy, unresolved V genes explain under half of the gap, and the rest is unexplained. The sample table shows 100,000 to 120,000 clones, and over 85% are seen once. The ten largest clones take up more than 14% of the sample. In the paper's terms, the time point label means: about 28 days (+/-7) after the second vaccine dose. The sequencing used peripheral blood, collected 28 days after the second AZD1222 dose. These receptors were taken from an adult who received the AZD1222 COVID-19 vaccine.

The J gene is TRBJ1-5, the V gene TRBV7-8, with D tentatively TRBD1 (6 bases). The V and J ends lost 4 bases and 1 base respectively, with 11 bases between them. The CDR3 length is 15 residues. The germline gives CDR1 SGHVS, CDR2 FQNEAQ. CDR3 coding DNA: TGTGCCAGCAGCTCAGGGGTGGAAAGCAATCAGCCCCAGCATTTT. Its translation: CASSSGVESNQPQHF.

This clone was recorded at least ten times. The chain is built from TRBV28 and TRBJ1-6; D is unclear. This CDR3 comprises 16 residues. Trimming left V 2 bases short and J 1 base short, with 9 bases between. Germline CDR1 reads MDHEN; CDR2 reads SYDVKM. The CDR3 region is CASSLTAPSYNSPLHF. In nucleotides, the CDR3 is TGTGCCAGCAGTTTAACTGCACCTTCCTATAATTCACCCCTCCACTTT. Full variable domain (remainder filled in from reference TRBV28 and TRBJ1-6): DVKVTQSSRYLVKRTGEKVFLECVQDMDHENMFWYRQDPGLGLRLIYFSYDVKMKEKGDIPEGYSVSREKKERFSLILESASTNQTSMYLCASSLTAPSYNSPLHFGNGTRLTVT.

The rearrangement joins TRBV27 to TRBJ2-3; 9 bases map to TRBD1. The CDR3 spans 15 residues. V lost 5 bases and J lost 5; bases outside the gene matches: 8. Per germline, CDR1 MNHEY and CDR2 SMNVEV (reference sequence). CDR3 in amino acids: CASSTRTGDLDTQYF. The CDR3 DNA is TGTGCCAGCAGTACGCGGACAGGGGACCTAGATACGCAGTATTTT.

The chain employs TRBV28 and TRBJ1-5; D perhaps matches TRBD1 (6 bases). Germline values: CDR1 MDHEN, CDR2 SYDVKM. V was trimmed by 8 bases and J by 11 bases, leaving 10 bases between them. This CDR3 has 10 residues. DNA of the CDR3: TGTGCCAGCTTGAAGGGGGCCCAGCATTTT. This codes for CASLKGAQHF. The complete variable domain, with remaining parts taken from reference TRBV28 and TRBJ1-5, reads DVKVTQSSRYLVKRTGEKVFLECVQDMDHENMFWYRQDPGLGLRLIYFSYDVKMKEKGDIPEGYSVSREKKERFSLILESASTNQTSMYLCASLKGAQHFGDGTRLSIL.

This sequence joins TRBV29-1 and TRBJ1-1; 12 bases are shared with TRBD1. The CDR3 has 14 amino acids. CDR1 and CDR2 from the germline V gene are SQVTM and ANQGSEA. J was trimmed by 4 bases and V by 5 bases; bases with no gene match: 5. In DNA, the CDR3 is TGCAGCGTTACGGGACAGGGGGCGCGCACTGAAGCTTTCTTT. Translated, it gives CSVTGQGARTEAFF. The whole variable domain, filled in from reference TRBV29-1 and TRBJ1-1, reads SAVISQKPSRDICQRGTSLTIQCQVDSQVTMMFWYRQQPGQSLTLIATANQGSEATYESGFVIDKFPISRPNLTFSTLTVSNMSPEDSSIYLCSVTGQGARTEAFFGQGTRLTVV.

This chain joins TRBV10-3 and TRBJ2-5; the D is unclear. CDR1 ENHRY and CDR2 SYGVKD come from the germline V gene. With 6 bases removed from V and 4 bases from J, the gap between germline ends came to 9 bases. This CDR3 comprises 12 residues. The CDR3 DNA is TGTGCCATCAGGGGGTTTGGAGAGACCCAGTACTTC. Translating it yields CAIRGFGETQYF.

This clone was found once. J is TRBJ1-5 and V is TRBV18; 7 positions match TRBD1. This CDR3 comprises 15 residues. Germline V gene data show CDR1 as KGHSH and CDR2 as LQKENI. V shed 4 bases and J 7 bases; nucleotides not matched to a gene: 10. This chain's CDR3 is CASSHTDRVRQPQHF. The DNA of the CDR3 is TGTGCCAGCTCACATACAGACAGGGTCAGACAGCCCCAGCATTTT.

CDR3 sequence: CASSQGTSNYGYTF. The CDR3 DNA reads TGTGCCAGCTCCCAGGGTACCAGTAACTATGGCTACACCTTC. The genes are TRBV18 and TRBJ1-2; TRBD1 is a possible D gene (5 bases). Trimming cost V 6 bases and J 1 base, with 12 bases left between them. Germline assignment: CDR1 KGHSH and CDR2 LQKENI. This CDR3 has 14 amino acids.

The chain uses TRBV5-1 and TRBJ2-1, with D unclear. Germline loops: CDR1 SGHRS, CDR2 YFSETQ. The length of the CDR3 is 12 residues. V gave up 0 bases and J gave up 9 bases, with 7 bases separating them. CDR3 coding DNA: TGCGCCAGCAGCTTGGGGCTACTTGAGCAGTTCTTC. Its translation: CASSLGLLEQFF.

The chain uses TRBV7-9 and TRBJ1-2; 9 positions agree with TRBD1. Germline-derived CDR1 and CDR2 are SEHNR and FQNEAQ (reference sequence). J gave up 0 bases and V 5 bases, and 7 bases lay outside the gene matches. The CDR3 consists of 16 residues. CDR3: CASSRTGDLTNYGYTF. The CDR3 DNA is TGTGCCAGCAGCCGGACAGGGGACCTTACTAACTATGGCTACACCTTC.

The chain links TRBV28 to TRBJ1-4, with no clear D. From germline, CDR1 is MDHEN and CDR2 SYDVKM. V dropped 6 bases and J dropped 8 bases, with 4 bases sitting between them. This CDR3 comprises 10 residues. The CDR3 reads CASRSEKLFF. Here the CDR3 DNA reads TGTGCCAGCAGGTCGGAAAAACTGTTTTTT.

The chain has TRBV6-1 and TRBJ2-7; 12 nucleotides match TRBD2. V lost 2 bases, J lost 5 bases, and 13 bases stayed unmatched. Germline CDR1 is MNHNS and CDR2 is SASEGT. The CDR3 sequence is 18 residues long. The CDR3 spells CASSEMLAGGLYSDEQYF. The CDR3 DNA is TGTGCCAGCAGTGAAATGCTAGCGGGGGGGTTATATAGCGACGAGCAGTACTTC.

The chain joins TRBV7-9 to TRBJ1-2, with 9 nucleotides matching TRBD1. The germline gives CDR1 SEHNR, CDR2 FQNEAQ (reference sequence). The CDR3 runs 14 residues. V dropped 5 bases and J dropped 6; count of bases not matched to a gene: 7. This CDR3 reads CASSARDREDGYTF. The CDR3 DNA follows: TGTGCCAGCAGCGCCCGGGACAGGGAGGATGGCTACACCTTC.

The rearrangement uses TRBV5-1 and TRBJ2-2, with D hard to call. The CDR3 consists of 15 residues. Trimming cost V 2 bases and J 1 base, with 9 bases left between them. Germline-derived CDR1 and CDR2 are SGHRS and YFSETQ. The CDR3 sequence is CASSFRAGNTGELFF. The DNA of the CDR3 is TGCGCCAGCAGCTTTAGGGCAGGGAACACCGGGGAGCTGTTTTTT.

The rearrangement links TRBV5-1 to TRBJ1-2, with D unclear. CDR1 is SGHRS and CDR2 is YFSETQ in the germline V gene. This CDR3 is built from 13 residues. Between the trimmed V and J ends, which lost 0 bases and 6 bases, there was a span of 9 bases. The CDR3 loop reads CASSLGEGNGYTF. The DNA for the CDR3 is TGCGCCAGCAGCTTGGGGGAGGGAAATGGCTACACCTTC.

This clone was seen a few times. V usage is TRBV7-9 and J usage is TRBJ1-2; 7 bases agree with TRBD1. V shed 4 bases, J shed 7 bases, and the junction held 15 bases outside the gene matches. This CDR3 region has 16 residues. Per the germline V gene, CDR1 is SEHNR and CDR2 is FQNEAQ (reference sequence). The DNA of the CDR3 is TGTGCCAGCAGCTCGCATACCCTTACAGGGGTAGGTGGCTACACCTTC. It encodes CASSSHTLTGVGGYTF.